A single sample gave rise to the 16 T cell receptor beta chains below, sequenced in a study of beta chain features in type 1 diabetes. The study's findings and limits: TCRB CDR3s from Type 1 diabetes patients were moderately but significantly shorter in all four CD4+ subsets.

These receptors are not linked to any known antigen. The whole isolated RNA underwent reverse transcription, so sequencing captured expressed TCRB transcripts. TCRdb's copy holds only in-frame clones and misses some; the assay was immunoSEQ multiplex PCR. The profile shows some 48,000 clones, approximately 40% of them singletons. The sample consisted of stem cell memory CD4+ T cells from blood. The receptors were sampled from a man younger than 40 with type 1 diabetes.

The genes are TRBV9 and TRBJ2-1; TRBD2 is a possible D gene (6 bases). Germline-derived CDR1 and CDR2 are SGDLS and YYNGEE. With 0 bases removed from V and 9 bases from J, the gap between germline ends came to 19 bases. The CDR3 is made up of 16 amino acids. The CDR3 spells CASSVAGGGGMGEQFF. The CDR3, as DNA: TGTGCCAGCAGCGTAGCCGGGGGTGGGGGAATGGGTGAGCAGTTCTTC.

CDR3 protein: CASSRGGGSRSYNEQFF. The CDR3 DNA follows: TGTGCCAGCTCACGAGGTGGCGGGAGTAGGTCCTACAATGAGCAGTTCTTC. V gene TRBV18 combines with J gene TRBJ2-1; 7 bases fit TRBD2. V was clipped by 4 bases and J by 1 base; unmatched bases: 10. The CDR3 has 17 amino acids. Germline V gives CDR1 KGHSH, CDR2 LQKENI.

This chain connects TRBV19 to TRBJ1-1, with D hard to call. This CDR3 spans 14 amino acids. Per germline, CDR1 LNHDA and CDR2 SQIVND (reference sequence). Trimming removed 6 bases from V and 0 bases from J, with 11 bases in between. CDR3 amino acids: CASRQDFMNTEAFF. In nucleotides, the CDR3 is TGTGCCAGTAGGCAGGATTTTATGAACACTGAAGCTTTCTTT.

This chain joins TRBV9 and TRBJ2-7; D perhaps matches TRBD1 (5 bases). Trimming stripped 5 bases from V and 0 bases from J, with 12 bases between. Germline V gene lookup returns CDR1 SGDLS and CDR2 YYNGEE. The CDR3 has 14 residues. CDR3 sequence: CASSSGLISYEQYF. The CDR3 DNA follows: TGTGCCAGCAGTTCAGGGCTAATCTCCTACGAGCAGTACTTC.

This clone was observed a single time. The chain couples TRBV2 to TRBJ2-1; 8 nucleotides align to TRBD2. The germline V gene has CDR1 SNHLY and CDR2 FYNNEI. V gave up 1 base and J gave up 14 bases; unmatched junction bases: 10. CDR3 length equals 14 residues. The CDR3 spells CASSEGGSGSWEFF. In DNA form, the CDR3 reads TGTGCCAGCAGTGAAGGGGGAAGCGGGAGCTGGGAGTTCTTC.

The chain links TRBV7-2 to TRBJ1-5, with D maybe TRBD1 (5 bases). This CDR3 region has 14 residues. The ends were cut back, 1 base at V and 5 bases at J, with 9 bases in the middle. Germline CDR1 is SGHTA and CDR2 is FQGNSA. CDR3 protein: CASSLVGVDQPQHF. The DNA for the CDR3 is TGTGCCAGCAGCTTAGTAGGGGTGGATCAGCCCCAGCATTTT.

The chain is built from TRBV19 and TRBJ2-5, with 11 positions matching TRBD1. The CDR3 spans 16 residues. Trimming took 9 bases from V and 4 from J; bases not matched to a gene: 13. The germline gives CDR1 LNHDA, CDR2 SQIVND (reference sequence). The CDR3 DNA follows: TGTGCCAGCCGAAAAAACGGACAGGGGGCAGGAGAGACCCAGTACTTC. Its protein is CASRKNGQGAGETQYF.

The chain employs TRBV6-1 and TRBJ2-1; D uncertain. Germline CDR1 is MNHNS and CDR2 is SASEGT. The CDR3 totals 14 residues. V was pared by 2 bases and J by 1 base, with 6 bases between. The CDR3 here is CASSESGSYNEQFF. CDR3 bases: TGTGCCAGCAGTGAATCAGGATCCTACAATGAGCAGTTCTTC.

V usage is TRBV5-1 and J usage is TRBJ2-2; D is undetermined. Germline V CDR1 and CDR2: SGHRS, YFSETQ. The CDR3 is made up of 13 amino acids. The V and J ends lost 3 bases and 6 bases respectively, with 9 bases between them. The CDR3 sequence: CASSYALAGELFF. The CDR3 DNA reads TGCGCCAGCAGCTACGCCTTAGCCGGGGAGCTGTTTTTT. Together with reference TRBV5-1 and TRBJ2-2, the CDR3 gives the full variable domain: KAGVTQTPRYLIKTRGQQVTLSCSPISGHRSVSWYQQTPGQGLQFLFEYFSETQRNKGNFPGRFSGRQFSNSRSEMNVSTLELGDSALYLCASSYALAGELFFGEGSRLTVL.

This chain links TRBV28 with TRBJ1-2, with D possibly being TRBD1 (5 bases). The V end was cut by 7 bases, the J end by 5 bases, with 14 bases between. The CDR3 is 13 residues long. The V gene's germline CDR1 is MDHEN and CDR2 SYDVKM. The CDR3 nucleotides read TGTGCCAGCAAAACTGGGGCTTCTTATGGCTACACCTTC. Residues: CASKTGASYGYTF.

The J gene is TRBJ2-1, the V gene TRBV6-5; 7 positions match TRBD1. After removal of 4 bases from V and 8 bases from J, the junction contained 14 bases not matched to a gene. CDR1 is MNHEY and CDR2 is SVGAGI in the germline V gene. This CDR3 spans 16 amino acids. In DNA form, the CDR3 reads TGTGCCAGCAGTTCAACAGGGGCAGGGTCAATCTATGAGCAGTTCTTC. Translated: CASSSTGAGSIYEQFF.

In this sample, this clone turned up a few times. The chain joins TRBV11-1 to TRBJ2-5; 11 positions agree with TRBD2. CDR1 SGHAT and CDR2 FQDESV come from the germline V gene (reference sequence). Losses at the gene ends were 5 bases for V and 7 bases for J; bases not matched to a gene: 12. This CDR3 is built from 16 residues. The DNA for the CDR3 is TGTGCCAGCAGCCCCCGGACTAGCGGGTTCCACATGACCCAGTACTTC. Its translation is CASSPRTSGFHMTQYF.

The chain recombines TRBV6-5 with TRBJ2-7, with no clear D. The CDR3 has 14 residues. Trimming stripped 3 bases from V and 3 bases from J, with 12 bases between. The V gene's germline CDR1 is MNHEY and CDR2 SVGAGI. In DNA, the CDR3 is TGTGCCAGCAGTTATGTGGGCTCCCGCTACGAGCAGTACTTC. Encoded protein: CASSYVGSRYEQYF.

The chain uses TRBV11-2 and TRBJ2-7, with D maybe TRBD1 (5 bases). The CDR3 sequence is 17 residues long. The germline V gene encodes CDR1 SGHAT and CDR2 FQNNGV. Trimming left V 0 bases short and J 2 bases short, with 17 bases between. CDR3 region: CASSLEVWGQDPYEQYF. The CDR3 DNA is TGTGCCAGCAGCTTAGAGGTATGGGGCCAGGATCCCTACGAGCAGTACTTC.

This chain joins TRBV6-5 and TRBJ2-7; the D is unclear. Trimming took 6 bases from V and 2 from J, leaving 11 bases between them. The CDR3 totals 13 residues. Germline loops: CDR1 MNHEY, CDR2 SVGAGI. The CDR3: CASRDHEAYEQYF. For the CDR3, the DNA is TGTGCCAGCAGAGACCATGAGGCCTACGAGCAGTACTTC.

This clone has a single count. The chain employs TRBV6-6 and TRBJ2-1; TRBD2 matches at 12 bases. J was trimmed by 7 bases and V by 6 bases; bases with no gene match: 7. There are 15 residues in the CDR3. CDR1 and CDR2 from the germline V gene are MNHNY and SVGAGI (reference sequence). This chain's CDR3 is CASRPGLAGKNEQFF. In nucleotides, the CDR3 is TGTGCCAGCAGACCCGGACTAGCGGGAAAGAATGAGCAGTTCTTC.